This T cell receptor beta chain was observed in a study of glioma-infiltrating T cells after dendritic cell vaccination. Overall study: Patients had newly diagnosed or recurrent glioblastoma and received dendritic cell vaccines.

This clone has just a few counts. Up to 2 ug genomic DNA was used for TCRB CDR3 amplification. The repertoire was sequenced with immunoSEQ multiplex PCR; TCRdb's copy has only in-frame clones and lacks some. This sample yields more than 85,000 clones, of which nearly 90% are seen a single time; more than 2.5% belongs to the top ten. Time point here: after dendritic cell vaccination, including at tumor progression/relapse. All glioblastoma patients lacked an isocitrate dehydrogenase mutation. This receptor was identified in a human donor with glioblastoma. Here the sequenced sample was blood, taken after dendritic cell vaccination.

CDR3 sequence: CASSEGRVRDEQYF. The DNA of the CDR3 is TGTGCCAGCAGTGAAGGGAGGGTACGGGACGAGCAGTACTTC. The gene calls are TRBV6-1 and TRBJ2-7; D might be TRBD2 (6 bases). Germline V gene data show CDR1 as MNHNS and CDR2 as SASEGT. This CDR3 has 14 residues. V was clipped by 1 base and J by 5 bases, with 12 bases between them.